Listed below are T cell receptor beta chains from one sample, sequenced in a study of technical replicates of blood from a handful of donors. Profiling relied on immunoSEQ multiplex PCR, and the TCRdb table lists in-frame clones only, not all of them. Of 75,000 to 90,000 clones in the sample, 85% to 95% are singletons; the top ten hold about 0.4%. The material sequenced was T cells isolated from PBMCs. These receptor sequences come from a human donor in good health. The CDR3 runs from the conserved cysteine through the conserved F or W. Each record gives: clone size, J gene, V gene, D gene, CDR3 DNA, CDR3 protein. The D gene is left open where the match is weak. Expanded clones get a size class; other rows say once, few or many, or leave the size out.

-	TRBJ1-2	TRBV29-1	TRBD1	TGCAGCGTTGAAGGGGACAGGGAGCTGGACTATGGCTACACCTTC	CSVEGDRELDYGYTF
-	TRBJ1-4	TRBV6-1	-	TGTGCCAGCAGTGAAGTGGGGGGAGGAAGAAAACTGTTTTTT	CASSEVGGGRKLFF
-	TRBJ2-7	TRBV11-2	TRBD1	TGTGCCAGCAGCCAAGCCGGGACAGGGGGCTACGAGCAGTACTTC	CASSQAGTGGYEQYF
-	TRBJ2-7	TRBV29-1	TRBD2	TGCAGCGTTGAAGATAGCGGGGCTTCCTACGAGCAGTACTTC	CSVEDSGASYEQYF
many	TRBJ1-1	TRBV30	TRBD1	TGTGCCTGGAGTGATGACAGGGGGTTAACCATGAACACTGAAGCTTTCTTT	CAWSDDRGLTMNTEAFF
-	TRBJ2-3	TRBV27	TRBD2	TGTGCCAGCAGTTGGACTAGCGGGATAAGCACAGATACGCAGTATTTT	CASSWTSGISTDTQYF
-	TRBJ1-3	TRBV4-3	-	TGCGCCAGCAGCCCTAGCTTCTCTGGAAACACCATATATTTT	CASSPSFSGNTIYF
-	TRBJ2-7	TRBV27	-	TGTGCCAGCAAAGCGGATTCTTCCTACGAGCAGTACTTC	CASKADSSYEQYF
-	TRBJ2-1	TRBV10-3	TRBD2	TGTGCCATCACGGCGGGAGGGCTACCTTTCAATGAGCAGTTCTTC	CAITAGGLPFNEQFF
-	TRBJ2-7	TRBV12-5	TRBD2	TGTGCTAGTGCTACACCCGGGACTACTTACGAGCAGTACTTC	CASATPGTTYEQYF
-	TRBJ2-7	TRBV11-3	TRBD2	TGTGCCAGCAGCTTAGGGTCTAGCGGGGACGAGCAGTACTTC	CASSLGSSGDEQYF
-	TRBJ2-1	TRBV4-2	-	TGTGCCAGCAGCCCGGGGACTCACAACAATGAGCAGTTCTTC	CASSPGTHNNEQFF
-	TRBJ2-3	TRBV1	-	TGCACCAGCAGCGGACTAGTACCCACGCAGTATTTT	CTSSGLVPTQYF
-	TRBJ1-5	TRBV5-6	-	TGTGCCAGCAGCTTGGGGGCAACCCTTAGCAATCAGCCCCAGCATTTT	CASSLGATLSNQPQHF
-	TRBJ1-2	TRBV19	TRBD1	TGTGCCAGTAGTATGGGACAGAGAGATGGCTACACCTTC	CASSMGQRDGYTF
-	TRBJ1-1	TRBV5-4	-	TGTGCCAGCAGCCCGGCCCCGGGCGGGAGGAACACTGAAGCTTTCTTT	CASSPAPGGRNTEAFF
-	TRBJ1-2	TRBV11-2	TRBD1	TGTGCCAGCAGCATGGACAGGGGGGACTATGGCTACACCTTC	CASSMDRGDYGYTF
-	TRBJ2-5	TRBV21-1	-	TGTGCCAGGGACAGGATGGAAGAGACCCAGTACTTC	CARDRMEETQYF
once	TRBJ2-3	TRBV5-1	TRBD2	TGCGCCAGCAGTCTTATAGCGGGAGCGGTAGATACGCAGTATTTT	CASSLIAGAVDTQYF
-	TRBJ1-2	TRBV11-2	TRBD1	TGTGCCAGCAGCTTGTACAGGGGGTCCAGCTATGGCTACACCTTC	CASSLYRGSSYGYTF
-	TRBJ2-1	TRBV13	-	TGTGCCAGCAGTCCAACTCCGATCTTTGGGGGACTGGGCAATGAGCAGTTCTTC	CASSPTPIFGGLGNEQFF
-	TRBJ2-7	TRBV4-1	TRBD1	TGCGCCAGCAGCCCCGGGACAGGGTACGTTGAGCAGTACTTC	CASSPGTGYVEQYF
-	TRBJ2-2	TRBV28	-	TGTGCCAGCAGACAGGGTGGGGACACCGGGGAGCTGTTTTTT	CASRQGGDTGELFF
-	TRBJ2-7	TRBV6-5	TRBD1	TGTGCCAGCAGTATCCGACAGGGGGGTGTCTACGAGCAGTACTTC	CASSIRQGGVYEQYF
-	TRBJ2-3	TRBV18	TRBD2	TGTGCCAGCTCACCAGAAGACGCATCTCTAGCGGGAAGGGGCACAGATACGCAGTATTTT	CASSPEDASLAGRGTDTQYF
-	TRBJ2-2	TRBV27	TRBD2	TGTGCCAGCAGTATGACTAGCGGCAGCACCGGGGAGCTGTTTTTT	CASSMTSGSTGELFF
-	TRBJ2-7	TRBV28	-	TGTGCCAGCAGTTGGGGGAGGTACGAGCAGTACTTC	CASSWGRYEQYF
once	TRBJ2-5	TRBV11-3	-	TGTGCCAGCAGCTTAGGACTACTTCAAGAGACCCAGTACTTC	CASSLGLLQETQYF
-	TRBJ1-2	TRBV6-5	-	TGTGCCAGCAGTTACTCAACAGAAAGCTATGGCTACACCTTC	CASSYSTESYGYTF
-	TRBJ1-1	TRBV19	-	TGTGCCAGTAGTGCCGGGACTGATTACACTGAAGCTTTCTTT	CASSAGTDYTEAFF
-	TRBJ2-3	TRBV21-1	-	TGTGCCAGCAGCAAATGCGCCTCCATGAAAGATACGCAGTATTTT	CASSKCASMKDTQYF
-	TRBJ1-5	TRBV6-1	-	TGTGCCAGCAGTGAAGCGTCGGGGGGAAATCAGCCCCAGCATTTT	CASSEASGGNQPQHF
-	TRBJ1-2	TRBV11-3	-	TGTGCCAGCAGCGCAAGTCAACAGTCAGGCTATGGCTACACCTTC	CASSASQQSGYGYTF
-	TRBJ2-7	TRBV5-1	-	TGCGCCAGCAGCCGATATACCCCGGACGGGAACGAGCAGTACTTC	CASSRYTPDGNEQYF
-	TRBJ1-4	TRBV4-1	-	TGCGCCAGCAGCCAAGGGCGGGGGGAAAAACTGTTTTTT	CASSQGRGEKLFF
-	TRBJ2-2	TRBV9	TRBD1	TGTGCCAGCAGCGCCCGGACAGGGAACGGGGAGCTGTTTTTT	CASSARTGNGELFF
-	TRBJ2-7	TRBV9	TRBD2	TGTGCCAGCAGCCCCCGCGAGGGGACTAGCGGGGGGGCCTACGAGCAGTACTTC	CASSPREGTSGGAYEQYF
-	TRBJ2-7	TRBV9	-	TGTGCCAGCTCAAAGAGAGTAGACTCCTACGAGCAGTACTTC	CASSKRVDSYEQYF
-	TRBJ2-7	TRBV11-2	-	TGTGCCAGCAGCTTAGCAGGACATGGTCTCCACGAGCAGTACTTC	CASSLAGHGLHEQYF
-	TRBJ1-1	TRBV5-5	-	TGTGCCAGCAGCTGGGGTGACAGCTTTAACACTGAAGCTTTCTTT	CASSWGDSFNTEAFF
-	TRBJ1-5	TRBV7-2	-	TGTGCCAGCAGCCTCCGGGACTTTTATAGCAATCAGCCCCAGCATTTT	CASSLRDFYSNQPQHF
-	TRBJ2-4	TRBV2	TRBD1	TGTGCCAGCATTAGCGGACAGGGAAACATTCAGTACTTC	CASISGQGNIQYF
-	TRBJ2-7	TRBV13	-	TGTGCCAGCAGCTTTAGCCCCCGGACAGTAGCATCCGAGCAGTACTTC	CASSFSPRTVASEQYF
-	TRBJ2-6	TRBV19	-	TGTGCCAGTAGTGTGGGCCTCTCTGGGGCCAACGTCCTGACTTTC	CASSVGLSGANVLTF
few	TRBJ1-1	TRBV30	-	TGTGCCTGGAGCCCTTCGGCAGGGTATATGAACACTGAAGCTTTCTTT	CAWSPSAGYMNTEAFF
-	TRBJ2-1	TRBV5-1	TRBD2	TGCGCCAGCAGCAGGGGGGATAGCGGGAGTAATGAGCAGTTCTTC	CASSRGDSGSNEQFF
-	TRBJ2-1	TRBV6-4	-	TGTGCCAGCAGTGTACAGAGCGGCTCCTACAATGAGCAGTTCTTC	CASSVQSGSYNEQFF
-	TRBJ1-5	TRBV5-7	-	TGTGCCAGCAGTAATTATCAGCCCCAGCATTTT	CASSNYQPQHF
once	TRBJ2-7	TRBV6-5	TRBD1	TGTGCCAGCAGGACAGGGGCTGAGACCTACGAGCAGTACTTC	CASRTGAETYEQYF
once	TRBJ2-7	TRBV11-1	TRBD1	TGTGCCAGCAGCTTAGGGGGGACAGGGGACGAGCAGTACTTC	CASSLGGTGDEQYF
-	TRBJ1-1	TRBV6-5	-	TGTGCCAGCTGCACCGGGGTTGAAGCTTTCTTT	CASCTGVEAFF
once	TRBJ2-4	TRBV29-1	-	TGCAGCGTGAATCCACAGGGACCCAAAAACATTCAGTACTTC	CSVNPQGPKNIQYF
-	TRBJ1-5	TRBV19	-	TGTGCCAGTAGTGGAGTCAGGGGCTTCAATCAGCCCCAGCATTTT	CASSGVRGFNQPQHF
-	TRBJ2-3	TRBV9	-	TGTGCCAGCAGCGTAAAGGAGGGCCGCACAGATACGCAGTATTTT	CASSVKEGRTDTQYF
-	TRBJ2-2	TRBV13	-	TGTGCCAGCAGCCCCAGGACTGCACTCAACACCGGGGAGCTGTTTTTT	CASSPRTALNTGELFF
-	TRBJ1-2	TRBV11-3	-	TGTGCCAGCAGCTCTCTATATGGCTACACCTTC	CASSSLYGYTF
-	TRBJ1-1	TRBV19	-	TGTGCCAGTCGACAGGATTCGAACACTGAAGCTTTCTTT	CASRQDSNTEAFF